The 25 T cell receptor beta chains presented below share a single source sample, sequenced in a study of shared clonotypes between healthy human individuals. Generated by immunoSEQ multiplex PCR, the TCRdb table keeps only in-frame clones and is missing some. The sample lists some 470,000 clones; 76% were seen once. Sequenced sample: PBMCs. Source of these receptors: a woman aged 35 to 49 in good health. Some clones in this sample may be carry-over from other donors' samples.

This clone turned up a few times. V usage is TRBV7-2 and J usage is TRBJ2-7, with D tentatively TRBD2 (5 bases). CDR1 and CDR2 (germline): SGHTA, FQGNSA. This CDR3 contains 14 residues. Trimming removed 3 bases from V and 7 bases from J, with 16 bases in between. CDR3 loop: CASSFASLSGEQYF. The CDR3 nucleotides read TGTGCCAGCAGCTTCGCTTCCCTATCGGGGGAGCAGTACTTC.

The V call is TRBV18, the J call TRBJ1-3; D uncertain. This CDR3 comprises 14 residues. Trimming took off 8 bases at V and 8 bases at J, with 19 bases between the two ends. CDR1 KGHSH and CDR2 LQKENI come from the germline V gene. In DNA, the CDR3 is TGTGCCAGCCGCGGGGTAGTGGCATGGGACACCATATATTTT. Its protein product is CASRGVVAWDTIYF.

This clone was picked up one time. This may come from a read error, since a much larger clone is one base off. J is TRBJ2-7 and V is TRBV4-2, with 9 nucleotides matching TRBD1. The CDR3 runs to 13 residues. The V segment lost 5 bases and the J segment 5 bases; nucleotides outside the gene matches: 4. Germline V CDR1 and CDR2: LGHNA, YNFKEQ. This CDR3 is CASSAQGAHEQYF. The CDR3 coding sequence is TGTGCCAGCAGCGCACAGGGGGCCCACGAGCAGTACTTC.

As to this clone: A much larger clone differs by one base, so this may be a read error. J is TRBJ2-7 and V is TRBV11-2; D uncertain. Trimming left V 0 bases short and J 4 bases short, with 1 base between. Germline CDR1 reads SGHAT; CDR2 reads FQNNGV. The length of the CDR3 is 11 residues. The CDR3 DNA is TGTGCCAGCAGCTTAGAATACGAGCAGTACTTC. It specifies CASSLEYEQYF.

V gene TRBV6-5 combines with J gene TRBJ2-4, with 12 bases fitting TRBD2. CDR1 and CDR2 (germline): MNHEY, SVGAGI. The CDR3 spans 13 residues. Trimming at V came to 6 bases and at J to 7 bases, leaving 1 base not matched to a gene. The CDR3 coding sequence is TGTGCCAGCAGAACTAGCGGGAGGAACATTCAGTACTTC. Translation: CASRTSGRNIQYF.

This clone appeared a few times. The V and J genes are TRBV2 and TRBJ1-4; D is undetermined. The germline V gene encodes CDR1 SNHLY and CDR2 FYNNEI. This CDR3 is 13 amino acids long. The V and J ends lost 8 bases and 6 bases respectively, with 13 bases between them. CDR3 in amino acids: CASQRQQDEKLFF. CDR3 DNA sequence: TGTGCCAGCCAACGGCAGCAGGATGAAAAACTGTTTTTT.

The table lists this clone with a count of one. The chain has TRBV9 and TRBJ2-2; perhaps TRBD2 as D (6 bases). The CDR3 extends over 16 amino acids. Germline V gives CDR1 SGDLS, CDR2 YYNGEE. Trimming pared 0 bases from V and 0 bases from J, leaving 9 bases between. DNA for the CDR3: TGTGCCAGCAGCGTAGCGAGCGGGTCGAACACCGGGGAGCTGTTTTTT. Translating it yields CASSVASGSNTGELFF.

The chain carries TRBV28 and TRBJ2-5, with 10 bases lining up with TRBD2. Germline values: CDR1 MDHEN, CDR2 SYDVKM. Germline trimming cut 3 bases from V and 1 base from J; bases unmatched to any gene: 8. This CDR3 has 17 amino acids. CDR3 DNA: TGTGCCAGCAGTTTGGCCAGGACTAGCGGAACCCAAGAGACCCAGTACTTC. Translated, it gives CASSLARTSGTQETQYF.

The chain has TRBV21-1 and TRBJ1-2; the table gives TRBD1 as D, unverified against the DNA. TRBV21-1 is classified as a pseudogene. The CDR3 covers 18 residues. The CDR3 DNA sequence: TGTGCCAGCAGCGGGGGACAGGGGGCGTACCCCGATAACTATGGCTACACCTTC. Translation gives CASSGGQGAYPDNYGYTF.

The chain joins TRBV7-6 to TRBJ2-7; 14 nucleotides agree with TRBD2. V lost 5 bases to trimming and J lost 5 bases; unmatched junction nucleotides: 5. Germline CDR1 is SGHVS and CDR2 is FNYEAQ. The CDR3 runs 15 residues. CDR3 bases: TGTGCCAGCAGCCCCGGGACTAGCGGGAGCCACGAGCAGTACTTC. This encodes CASSPGTSGSHEQYF.

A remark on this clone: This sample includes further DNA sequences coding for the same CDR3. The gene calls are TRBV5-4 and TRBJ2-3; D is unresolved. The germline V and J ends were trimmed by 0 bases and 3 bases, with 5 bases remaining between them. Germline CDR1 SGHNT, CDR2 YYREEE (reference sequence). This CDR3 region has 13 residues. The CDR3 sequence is CASSLEGTDTQYF. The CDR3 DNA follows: TGTGCCAGCAGCTTGGAGGGAACAGATACGCAGTATTTT.

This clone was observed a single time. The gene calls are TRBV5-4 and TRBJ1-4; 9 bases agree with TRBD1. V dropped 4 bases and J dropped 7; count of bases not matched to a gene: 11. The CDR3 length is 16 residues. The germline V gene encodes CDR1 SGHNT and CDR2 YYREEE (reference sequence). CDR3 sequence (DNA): TGTGCCAGCAGCATTTCCGGGACAGGGTCGGGTGAAAAACTGTTTTTT. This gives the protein CASSISGTGSGEKLFF.

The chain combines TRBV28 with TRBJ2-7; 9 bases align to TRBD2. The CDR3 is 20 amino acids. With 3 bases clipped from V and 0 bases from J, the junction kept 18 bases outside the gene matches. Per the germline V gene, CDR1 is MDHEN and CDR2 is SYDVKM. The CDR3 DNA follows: TGTGCCAGCAGTTTGGGTTGGCGCGCGTGGCCTAGCGGGACCTCCTACGAGCAGTACTTC. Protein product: CASSLGWRAWPSGTSYEQYF.

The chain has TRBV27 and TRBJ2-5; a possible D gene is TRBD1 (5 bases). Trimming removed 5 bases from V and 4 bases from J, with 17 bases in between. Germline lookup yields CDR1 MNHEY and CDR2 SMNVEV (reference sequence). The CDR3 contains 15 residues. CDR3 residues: CASSPQRNQGETQYF. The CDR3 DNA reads TGTGCCAGCAGTCCCCAAAGGAACCAGGGAGAGACCCAGTACTTC.

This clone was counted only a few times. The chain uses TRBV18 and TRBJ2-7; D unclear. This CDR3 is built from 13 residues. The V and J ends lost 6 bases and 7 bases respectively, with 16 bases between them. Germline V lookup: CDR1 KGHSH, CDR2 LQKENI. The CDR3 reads CASSSNADGEQYF. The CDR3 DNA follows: TGTGCCAGCTCCTCTAATGCGGATGGGGAGCAGTACTTC.

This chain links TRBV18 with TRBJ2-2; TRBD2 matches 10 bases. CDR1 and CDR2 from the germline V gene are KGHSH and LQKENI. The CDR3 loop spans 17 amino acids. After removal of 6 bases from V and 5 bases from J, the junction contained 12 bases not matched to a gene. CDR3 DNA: TGTGCCAGCTCCCTTGACTCTAGCGGGAGAGAGACCGGGGAGCTGTTTTTT. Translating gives CASSLDSSGRETGELFF.

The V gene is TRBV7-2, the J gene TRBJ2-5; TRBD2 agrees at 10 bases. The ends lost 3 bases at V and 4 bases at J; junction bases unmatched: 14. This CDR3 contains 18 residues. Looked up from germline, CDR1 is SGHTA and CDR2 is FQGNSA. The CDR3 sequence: CASSLLLAGGFLSETQYF. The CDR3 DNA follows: TGTGCCAGCAGCTTGCTCTTAGCGGGAGGATTCCTGTCAGAGACCCAGTACTTC.

In DNA, the CDR3 is TGTGCCTGGACCTCCAGGGGGCCGGGGGAGACCCAGTACTTC. Its translation: CAWTSRGPGETQYF. The chain uses TRBV30 and TRBJ2-5; 8 nucleotides align to TRBD1. The CDR3 has 14 residues. Germline V gives CDR1 GTSNPN, CDR2 SVGIG (reference sequence). V dropped 4 bases and J dropped 5; count of bases not matched to a gene: 9.

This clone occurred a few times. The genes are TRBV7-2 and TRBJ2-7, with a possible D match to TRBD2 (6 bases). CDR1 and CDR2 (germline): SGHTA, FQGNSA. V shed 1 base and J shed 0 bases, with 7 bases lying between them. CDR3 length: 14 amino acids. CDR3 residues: CASSLGGASYEQYF. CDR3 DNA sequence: TGTGCCAGCAGCTTAGGCGGGGCCTCCTACGAGCAGTACTTC.

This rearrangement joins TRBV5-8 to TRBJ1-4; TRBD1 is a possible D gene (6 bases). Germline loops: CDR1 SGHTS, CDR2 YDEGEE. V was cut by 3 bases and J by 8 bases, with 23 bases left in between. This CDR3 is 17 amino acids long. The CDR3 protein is CASSSPILRGKKEKLFF. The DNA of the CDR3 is TGTGCCAGCAGCTCGCCGATCCTAAGGGGGAAGAAGGAAAAACTGTTTTTT.

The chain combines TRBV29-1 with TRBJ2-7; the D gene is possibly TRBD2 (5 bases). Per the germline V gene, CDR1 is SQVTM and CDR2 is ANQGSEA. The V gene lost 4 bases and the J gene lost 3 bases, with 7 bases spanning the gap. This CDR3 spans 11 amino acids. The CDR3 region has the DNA TGCAGCGTTGTCCGGGGCTACGAGCAGTACTTC. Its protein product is CSVVRGYEQYF.

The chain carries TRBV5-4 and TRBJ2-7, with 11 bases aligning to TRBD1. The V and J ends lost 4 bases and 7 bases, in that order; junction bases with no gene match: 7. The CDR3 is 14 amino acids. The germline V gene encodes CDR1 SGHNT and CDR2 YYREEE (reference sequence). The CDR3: CASSRRDRGFEQYF. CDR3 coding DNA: TGTGCCAGCAGCCGGAGGGACAGGGGGTTTGAGCAGTACTTC.

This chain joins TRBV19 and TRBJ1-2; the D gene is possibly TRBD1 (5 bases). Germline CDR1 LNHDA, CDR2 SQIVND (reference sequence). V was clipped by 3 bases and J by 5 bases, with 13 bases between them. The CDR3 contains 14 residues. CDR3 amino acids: CASSMGLGPYGYTF. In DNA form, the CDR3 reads TGTGCCAGTAGTATGGGATTGGGGCCTTATGGCTACACCTTC.

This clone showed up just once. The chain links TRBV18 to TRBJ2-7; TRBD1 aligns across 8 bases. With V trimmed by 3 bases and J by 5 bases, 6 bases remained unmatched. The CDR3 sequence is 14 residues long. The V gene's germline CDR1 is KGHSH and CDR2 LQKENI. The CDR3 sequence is CASSPDRAKDEQYF. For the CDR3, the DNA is TGTGCCAGCTCACCGGACAGGGCTAAAGACGAGCAGTACTTC.

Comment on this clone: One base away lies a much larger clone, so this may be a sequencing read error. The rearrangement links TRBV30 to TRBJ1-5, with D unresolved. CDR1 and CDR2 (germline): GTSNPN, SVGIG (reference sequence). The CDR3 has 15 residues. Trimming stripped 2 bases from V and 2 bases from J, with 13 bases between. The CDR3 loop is CAWSLGVGGNQPQHF. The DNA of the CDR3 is TGTGCCTGGAGTCTAGGAGTTGGTGGCAATCAGCCCCAGCATTTT.